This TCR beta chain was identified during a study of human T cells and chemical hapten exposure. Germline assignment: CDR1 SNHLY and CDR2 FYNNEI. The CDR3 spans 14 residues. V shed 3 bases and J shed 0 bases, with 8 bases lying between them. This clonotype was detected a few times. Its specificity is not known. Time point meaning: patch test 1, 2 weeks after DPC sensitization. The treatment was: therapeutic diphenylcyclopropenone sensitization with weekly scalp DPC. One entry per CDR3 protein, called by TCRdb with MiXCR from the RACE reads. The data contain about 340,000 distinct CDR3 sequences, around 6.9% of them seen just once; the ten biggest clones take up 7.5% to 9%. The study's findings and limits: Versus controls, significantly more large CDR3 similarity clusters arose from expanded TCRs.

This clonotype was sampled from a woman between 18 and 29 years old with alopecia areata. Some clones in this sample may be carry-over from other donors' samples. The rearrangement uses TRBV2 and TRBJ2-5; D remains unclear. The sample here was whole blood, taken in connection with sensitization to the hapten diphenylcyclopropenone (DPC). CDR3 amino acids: CASSDEPYQETQYF. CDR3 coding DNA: TGTGCCAGCAGTGACGAGCCGTACCAAGAGACCCAGTACTTC.